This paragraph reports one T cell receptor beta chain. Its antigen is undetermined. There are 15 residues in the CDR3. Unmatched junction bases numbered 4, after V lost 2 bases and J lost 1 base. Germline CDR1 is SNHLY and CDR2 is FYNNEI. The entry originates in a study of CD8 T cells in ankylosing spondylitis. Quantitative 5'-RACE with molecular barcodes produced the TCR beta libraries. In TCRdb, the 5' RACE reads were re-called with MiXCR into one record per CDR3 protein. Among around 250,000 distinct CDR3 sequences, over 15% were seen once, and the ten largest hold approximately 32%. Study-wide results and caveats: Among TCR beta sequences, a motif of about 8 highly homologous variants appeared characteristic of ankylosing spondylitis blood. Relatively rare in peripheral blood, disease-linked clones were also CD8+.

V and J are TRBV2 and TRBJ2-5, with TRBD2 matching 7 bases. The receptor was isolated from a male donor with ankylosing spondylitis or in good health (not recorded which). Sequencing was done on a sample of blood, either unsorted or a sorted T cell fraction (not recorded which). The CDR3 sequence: CASSELSGGQETQYF. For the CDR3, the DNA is TGTGCCAGCAGTGAACTCTCGGGGGGCCAAGAGACCCAGTACTTC.